This TCR beta chain was identified in a study of cytomegalovirus exposure and HLA in healthy donors (dated by TCRdb to about 2017). Turning to the overall study: An earlier analysis of some 620 of the donors reported approximately 300 Gb of sequence data and 117 million unique TCR beta sequences obtained from around 190 million T cells. Of the roughly 400 genotyped donors, over 80% were placed in the genetic ancestry cluster associated with self-reported Caucasian donors. Roughly 5 DR-DQ haplotypes were handled as single units for association and clustering because linkage in the cohort was strong. In an earlier analysis of a few hundred of the donors, high-throughput TCR beta sequencing was used to judge whether each TCR beta V gene segment behaved as functional or pseudogenic. Typing coverage differed by locus: A, B, C, DRB1 and DQB1 were typed in about 629-640 donors, DQA1 in roughly 500, DPA1 in some 600, and DPB1 in around 490. A later analysis re-analyzed previously published TCR beta repertoires from 650 to 800 donors and added high-resolution HLA genotyping to study TCR occurrence patterns. An early release covering roughly 640 HLA-typed donors comprised 250 to 350 gigabases of sequencing data and approximately 85 million unique TCR sequences. Alongside the repertoire data, information on donor age, sex, ethnicity and CMV serostatus was compiled. Across 300 to 400 genotyped donors of the cohort, an average of roughly 250,000 unique TCR beta nucleotide sequences per donor were sequenced, and 15% to 20% of those sequences were non-productive. Both class I and class II loci were covered by HLA typing, at four-digit resolution. The study aimed to test whether signatures of past pathogen exposure could be identified by cataloging public T cell receptors. High-throughput TCR immunosequencing, statistical association of individual TCRs with disease status, and machine learning were combined to predict cytomegalovirus infection status. The later analysis used no new phenotypic data to find candidate immune exposures, relying instead on TCR beta sequences and their occurrence across donors. The study profiled the T cell repertoires of 666 subjects by immunosequencing and related them to cytomegalovirus serostatus. In addition to the first cohort of roughly 700 subjects, a separate validation cohort of under 150 different subjects was used. Genome-wide SNP genotypes for about 65% of the roughly 700 donors were used in a later genetic analysis, which treated that subset as a discovery cohort. Every repertoire in the discovery cohort had been generated on one and the same sequencing platform.

In total, roughly 670 healthy bone marrow donors made up the cohort. At the time of sampling, all cohort members were nominally healthy, though unrecorded immune exposures were likely present. The donor tested CMV seropositive and was one of the 289 seropositive cohort members. Each donor provided a peripheral blood sample, and peripheral blood mononuclear cells were used for TCR beta sequencing. Genomic DNA extraction from the blood cell samples was performed with the Qiagen DNeasy Blood Extraction Kit. A word on this clone: The specificity of this receptor is unknown. Base qualities are not provided; no much larger clone lies one nucleotide away.

Broader findings and caveats from the paper: A further reported finding was that TCR beta sequences accurately predicted the HLA-A and HLA-B alleles for most subjects in the first cohort. Three of the identified cytomegalovirus-associated TCR beta chains were confirmed in vitro to be specific for cytomegalovirus antigens. Because the 87-base-pair reads could not distinguish some IMGT-functional V segments, including TRBV6-2 and TRBV6-3, those segments were excluded. Compared with equally common non-associated chains, HLA-associated TCR beta chains in a later analysis were more clonally expanded and had lower generation probabilities. In an earlier analysis of some 640 of the donors, most TCR beta V segments were observed in productive rearrangements about 87% or about 30% of the time, broadly matching IMGT annotations. An association between a missense DCLRE1C variant and V-gene and J-gene trimming of TCR beta chains was found in a later genetic analysis and replicated in an independent cohort. The authors suggested that the approach could potentially be extended to other disease states and immunological phenotypes. Correlated functional status among segregating V segments might reflect linkage disequilibrium, but an unknown experimental factor could not be ruled out. According to a later analysis, most CMV-associated TCR beta chains appeared to be HLA-restricted, and the HLA associations seemed to be driven largely by CMV exposure. Most TCR sequences were seen in very few donors, while some public TCRs were found in many individuals. Assigning TCR associations to individual alleles was difficult when HLA alleles, especially DR and DQ, strongly co-occurred. In a later analysis, several top co-occurrence clusters were reported to appear linked to parvovirus B19, influenza, CMV and Epstein-Barr virus. A total of about 180 TCR beta chains were listed by the study as associated with cytomegalovirus. Because counts were too low, 15 to 20 rarely observed V segments, including chromosome 9 orphons, were excluded from the earlier analysis of 587 of the donors. A cluster of highly shared sequence variants was judged likely to be a technical artifact of the sequencing pipeline. The presence/absence analyses assumed that sequencing depth was roughly uniform across donors, and that assumption may not be true. A later genetic analysis reported fewer N-insertions in productive TCRs among donors in an Asian-associated ancestry cluster than the roughly 620-donor mean. The classifier was reported to diagnose cytomegalovirus status with high specificity and sensitivity in both the original and validation cohorts. Because HLA typing was missing for some donors at each locus, association tests included only the typed subset. Immune exposure information for the cohort was limited to CMV serostatus. According to a later analysis, TCR association rates differed among HLA loci, with DRB1 alleles showing the most associated TCRs and HLA-C alleles showing the fewest. In a later analysis, around 15,000 TCR beta sequences were associated with specific HLA alleles at a false discovery rate of 0.05. The cohort was sequenced for TCR beta chains only, and without alpha or paired-chain data the features that could be detected were limited.

Libraries were made using the immunoSEQ multiplex PCR assay. For the multiplex PCR, a mixture combining 60 forward primers for TCR Vbeta segments and 13 reverse primers for TCR Jbeta segments was used. The CDR3 region of rearranged TCR beta genes was amplified from genomic DNA by a multiplex PCR assay. On the Illumina HiSeq System, the amplified TCR beta libraries were sequenced as 87-base-pair reads. The paper's data handling went like this. A later analysis counted about 82 million unique TCR beta chains across the 600 to 850 repertoires, and roughly 10 million of these chains were shared by at least two donors. Raw reads were error-corrected and collapsed into unique sequences with a nearest-neighbor algorithm that merged closely related sequences to remove PCR and sequencing errors. V, D and J gene segments were assigned by aligning CDR3 sequences to IMGT reference sequences. Each retained sequence needed at least a six-nucleotide match to both a V gene segment and a J gene segment. A rearrangement counted as productive if the CDR3 had no stop codons and remained in frame with V and J, and every other rearrangement counted as non-productive. CDR3 was defined according to IMGT convention as the region running from the second conserved V-encoded cysteine to the conserved J-encoded phenylalanine. Sequences without an unambiguous match to a single V gene segment were excluded from the earlier analysis of about 600 of the donors. An earlier analysis of under 750 of the donors called V segments functional above 56.7% productive rearrangements and segregating when the between-donor standard deviation exceeded 5%. To diagnose cytomegalovirus status from the catalog of TCR beta chain sequences, a statistical classification framework was built. In a later analysis, V and J genes were assigned by comparing TCR nucleotide sequences against IMGT/GENE-DB human TR gene sequences. Using the TCRdist pipeline, a later analysis assigned CDR3 sequences along with most-parsimonious VDJ recombination scenarios. In a later analysis, every TCR beta chain was defined by the combination of its CDR3 amino acid sequence and its V-gene family, and reads without a unique V-gene family were dropped. A later analysis removed 592 highly shared, low-generation-probability nucleotide sequences to deal with suspected cross-contamination and a sequencing artifact. For each public chain, a later analysis derived a clonal expansion index from normalized ranks of inferred template counts within each repertoire. A later analysis computed generation probabilities with a VDJ recombination model fitted to out-of-frame rearrangements, and checked the results against IGoR. A later analysis scored TCR-TCR, TCR-HLA and TCR-CMV co-occurrence with hypergeometric tests, applying a repertoire-size bias correction to TCR pairs. To estimate false discovery rates, a later analysis permuted the HLA or CMV assignments 20 times. In a later analysis, co-occurring TCRs were grouped using DBSCAN, and TCRdist sequence similarity was added for clustering within HLA-allele-positive subsets. For co-occurrence clustering, repertoires with fewer than 30,000 or more than 120,000 public chains were excluded, along with 4 to 6 repertoires with anomalous nucleotide sharing. The source is immuneACCESS, and TCRdb retained only in-frame sequences with V and J called. Part of the clones is not carried over; for the studies checked, unresolved V genes explain less than half of this, and the remainder is unexplained. Clone size and the V and J calls come from that table; the DNA yielded D and trimming. This sample has 150,000 to 200,000 clones in its table, and 65% to 80% of those were observed once. Approximately 2.9% of the sample is in the top ten clones.

From cysteine to phenylalanine, the CDR3 is 16 amino acids long. The retained sequence is limited to the CDR3, 48 bases, with the frame set at the first base. The germline V gene encodes CDR1 SEHNR and CDR2 FQNEAQ (reference sequence). V loses 4 bases of germline sequence and J loses 0 bases, and the interval between the two ends is 13 bases. Input material: PBMCs. This TCR was recovered from a woman aged 40 to 55 in good health and CMV-seropositive. Recombination joined TRBV7-9 with TRBJ2-1, and the D gene may be TRBD1, 5 bases matching. The base sequence is TGTGCCAGCAGCTCGACAGTCCTGAGCTCCTACAATGAGCAGTTCTTC. This is translated as CASSSTVLSSYNEQFF.